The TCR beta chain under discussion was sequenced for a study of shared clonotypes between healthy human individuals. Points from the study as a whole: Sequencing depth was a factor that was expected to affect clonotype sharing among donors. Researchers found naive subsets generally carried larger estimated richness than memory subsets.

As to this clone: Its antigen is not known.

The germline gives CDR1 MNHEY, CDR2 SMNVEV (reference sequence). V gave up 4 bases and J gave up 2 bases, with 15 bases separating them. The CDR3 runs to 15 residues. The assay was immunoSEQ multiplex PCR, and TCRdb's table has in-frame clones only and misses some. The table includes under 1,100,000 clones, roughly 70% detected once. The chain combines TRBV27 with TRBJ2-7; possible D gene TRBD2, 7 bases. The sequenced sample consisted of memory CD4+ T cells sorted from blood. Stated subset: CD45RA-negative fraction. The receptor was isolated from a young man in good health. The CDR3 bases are TGTGCCAGCAGTTCTGGACGGGGGGCGACCTACGAGCAGTACTTC. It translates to CASSSGRGATYEQYF.